The entry below gives a single TCR beta chain sequence along with its context. Its antigen remains unknown. Oncomine TCR Beta short-read sequencing was applied to DNA from cultured CD4+ T cells. Cultures of CD4+ T cells served as the source for extracting genomic DNA. TCRdb called the PCR reads again in MiXCR, with one record for every CDR3 protein. The sample records fewer than 20,000 distinct CDR3 sequences, 39% being singletons. The treatment: roughly nine-day PBMC culture with coronavirus spike peptide pools or control peptides (ViraFEST assay). Fresh IL-2 medium was used to replace half of the medium on days 3 and 7. The record originates from a study of vaccination and CD4 T cells after COVID-19. Overall study context: Blood was drawn a median 72 days post second dose, range 14 to 241. In culture, cells were exposed to overlapping spike peptides from SARS-CoV-2, HCoV-NL63, HCoV-OC43 and HCoV-229E.

Germline V gene data show CDR1 as SNHLY and CDR2 as FYNNEI. V lost 5 bases, J lost 10 bases, and 9 bases lay in between. The CDR3 consists of 11 residues. Source: CD4+ T cells from blood, cultured in vitro, taken before SARS-CoV-2 vaccination. The clonotype originates from a human donor who had recovered from COVID-19. The chain combines TRBV2 with TRBJ2-1; D remains unclear. CDR3 protein: CASSILSEQFF. The CDR3 bases are TGTGCCAGCAGTATCCTATCGGAGCAGTTCTTC.